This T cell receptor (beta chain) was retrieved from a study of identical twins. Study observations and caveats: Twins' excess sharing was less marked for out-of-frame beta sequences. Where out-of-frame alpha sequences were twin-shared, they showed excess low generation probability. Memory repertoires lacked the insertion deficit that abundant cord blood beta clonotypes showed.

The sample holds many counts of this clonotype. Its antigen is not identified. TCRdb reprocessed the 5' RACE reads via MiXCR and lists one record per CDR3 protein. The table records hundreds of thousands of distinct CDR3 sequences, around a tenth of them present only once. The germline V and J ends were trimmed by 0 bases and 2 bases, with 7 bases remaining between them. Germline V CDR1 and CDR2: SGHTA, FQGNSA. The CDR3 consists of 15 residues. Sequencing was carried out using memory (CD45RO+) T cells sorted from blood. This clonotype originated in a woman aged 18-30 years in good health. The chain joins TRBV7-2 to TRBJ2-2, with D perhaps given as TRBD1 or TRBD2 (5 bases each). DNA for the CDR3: TGTGCCAGCAGCTTAGCGGGACCAAACACCGGGGAGCTGTTTTTT. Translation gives CASSLAGPNTGELFF.